The entry below gives a single T cell receptor beta chain sequence along with its context. The sample belongs to a study of beta chain features in type 1 diabetes. One heparinised blood draw, averaging roughly 110 mL, came from each donor. This CDR3 is built from 11 residues. CDR1 LGHNT and CDR2 FRNRAP come from the germline V gene. Trimming removed 1 base from V and 15 bases from J, with 10 bases in between. Sequencing targeted expressed TCRB transcripts, as all isolated RNA had been reverse transcribed. Clones were sequenced by immunoSEQ multiplex PCR, and TCRdb holds only the in-frame ones, with some missing. This table holds about 320,000 clones, approximately 15% found once.

The chain combines TRBV12-5 with TRBJ2-1; no clear D. The sequence was obtained from a man aged 25-45 years in good health. The sample taken for sequencing was central memory CD4+ T cells from blood. Here the CDR3 DNA reads TGTGCTAGTGGTTTGGACCCCCCATGGTTCTTC. This codes for CASGLDPPWFF.